Listed below are T cell receptor beta chains from one sample, sequenced in a study of blood T cell repertoires in COVID-19. The assay was immunoSEQ multiplex PCR, and TCRdb's table has in-frame clones only and misses some. The sample records fewer than 300,000 clones, about 88% being singletons. What was sequenced was peripheral blood. The receptors were gathered from a human donor with COVID-19, enrolled during active disease. The donor label of this sample is uncertain. CDR3s include the opening cysteine and the closing phenylalanine or tryptophan. Each record gives: CDR3 length, D gene, clone size, V gene, J gene, CDR3 DNA, CDR3 protein. A D gene is named only where the DNA matches it firmly. Only part of the rows carry a size: once, few, many, or a class if the clone is expanded.

17	TRBD1	.	TRBV9	TRBJ1-2	TGTGCCAGCAGCCCCGAAGGGGACCGGGACAGGCCCTATGGCTACACCTTC	CASSPEGDRDRPYGYTF
13	.	few	TRBV28	TRBJ1-2	TGTGCCAGCAGTTTGGGCAGCCACTATGGCTACACCTTC	CASSLGSHYGYTF
13	.	.	TRBV30	TRBJ2-1	TGTGCCTGGAGTGTTTATTCCTCCAATGAGCAGTTCTTC	CAWSVYSSNEQFF
13	.	.	TRBV7-8	TRBJ2-7	TGTGCCAGCAGCGTAGGGACTCCTACGATCCAGTACTTC	CASSVGTPTIQYF
14	TRBD1	.	TRBV28	TRBJ1-1	TGTGCCAGCAGTTCTGATACAGGGGGCACTGAAGCTTTCTTT	CASSSDTGGTEAFF
20	TRBD2	once	TRBV9	TRBJ2-7	TGTGCCAGCAGCGCCCAGGTTCAGGACATGGAACGCGGGGGGTACTCCCAGCAGTACTTC	CASSAQVQDMERGGYSQQYF
17	TRBD2	.	TRBV4-1	TRBJ2-3	TGCGCCAGCAGCCAGAGGGGGGACGGGGGGGGCCCAGATACGCAGTATTTT	CASSQRGDGGGPDTQYF
17	TRBD2	few	TRBV11-2	TRBJ2-2	TGTGCCAGCAGCACCAGACTAGCCCGAGTGGGTATCGGGGAGCTGTTTTTT	CASSTRLARVGIGELFF
17	.	.	TRBV12-1	TRBJ2-1	TGTGCCAGCAGCTCAAGAATACCGGGACTAGCGTGCAATGAGCAGTTCTTC	CASSSRIPGLACNEQFF
17	TRBD1	.	TRBV6-2/TRBV6-3	TRBJ1-1	TGTGCCAGCAATTATGGCGCGTTACAGGGACAGGGGACTGAAGCTTTCTTT	CASNYGALQGQGTEAFF
15	TRBD2	once	TRBV5-1	TRBJ2-1	TGCGCCAGCAGCTTAAGCGGGAGGTCCTACAATGAGCAGTTCTTC	CASSLSGRSYNEQFF
15	.	.	TRBV28	TRBJ2-6	TGTGCCAGCACGGCAGGGAACTCTGGGGCCAACGTCCTGACTTTC	CASTAGNSGANVLTF
14	.	.	TRBV11-1	TRBJ2-5	TGTGCCAGCAGCCCCGAGAGGGCCCAAGAGACCCAGTACTTC	CASSPERAQETQYF
14	TRBD1	.	TRBV27	TRBJ2-3	TGTGCCAGCAGTTTATCGTTTGGGACAGGTGGGCAGTATTTT	CASSLSFGTGGQYF
15	TRBD1	.	TRBV9	TRBJ2-2	TGTGCCAGCAGCTTACGGACAGGGCCCACCGGGGAGCTGTTTTTT	CASSLRTGPTGELFF
16	.	.	TRBV5-6	TRBJ2-2	TGTGCCAGCAGCTCATGGGGGGGGCGCGGCACCGGGGAGCTGTTTTTT	CASSSWGGRGTGELFF
17	TRBD1	.	TRBV18	TRBJ1-2	TGTGCCAGCTCACCACAAGCTCCCGGACAGGGGGCGAGTGGCTACACCTTC	CASSPQAPGQGASGYTF
14	TRBD1	.	TRBV3-1/TRBV3-2	TRBJ2-2	TGTGCCAGCAGCCGACAGGGCGATACCGGGGAGCTGTTTTTT	CASSRQGDTGELFF
12	.	.	TRBV5-1	TRBJ1-3	TGCGCCAGCAGCCCCGACACCCGGGGCATATATTTT	CASSPDTRGIYF
15	TRBD1	few	TRBV7-2	TRBJ2-7	TGTGCCAGCAGCTTAGGACAGGGGGCGCGCTACGAGCAGTACTTC	CASSLGQGARYEQYF
14	.	few	TRBV9	TRBJ1-2	TGTGCCAGCAGCGTAGAAGGGGTAGTAACGGGCTACACCTTC	CASSVEGVVTGYTF
14	.	.	TRBV6-5	TRBJ1-1	TGTGCCAGCAGTCCACAGGGTAGCAACACTGAAGCTTTCTTT	CASSPQGSNTEAFF
14	.	.	TRBV28	TRBJ2-3	TGTGCCAGCAGTTTAAAAATCCACACAGATACGCAGTATTTT	CASSLKIHTDTQYF
14	.	.	TRBV10-3	TRBJ2-7	TGTGCCATCAGTGGTAACAGTCGCTACTACGAGCAGTACTTC	CAISGNSRYYEQYF
16	TRBD1	.	TRBV5-6	TRBJ1-1	TGTGCCAGCAGCTTACCCCGTTGGGGACAGGACACTGAAGCTTTCTTT	CASSLPRWGQDTEAFF
11	.	once	TRBV20-1	TRBJ1-1	TGCAGTGCTAAGAGGGGGACTGAAGCTTTCTTT	CSAKRGTEAFF
15	TRBD2	few	TRBV2	TRBJ2-1	TGTGCCAGCAGAGCTAGCGGGACGCCCTACAATGAGCAGTTCTTC	CASRASGTPYNEQFF
15	TRBD1	.	TRBV6-6	TRBJ1-4	TGTGCCAGCAGTTCCGCGGGACAGGGCCCACGAAAACTGTTTTTT	CASSSAGQGPRKLFF
15	TRBD2	.	TRBV10-2	TRBJ2-1	TGCGCCAGCAGTTACGCCGCCGGGACTAGCGATGAGCAGTTCTTC	CASSYAAGTSDEQFF
15	.	.	TRBV6-1	TRBJ2-7	TGTGCCAGCAGTGATGGTGCAGGGAGGTCCTACGAGCAGTACTTC	CASSDGAGRSYEQYF
13	TRBD2	.	TRBV7-3	TRBJ2-4	TGTGCCAGCAGTCCTAGCGGGAGCGGCATTCAGTACTTC	CASSPSGSGIQYF
14	.	.	TRBV4-2	TRBJ1-1	TGTGCCAGCAGCCGACCCCCAGCCAGGACTGAAGCTTTCTTT	CASSRPPARTEAFF
18	TRBD1	once	TRBV19	TRBJ1-1	TGTGCCAGTAGCACTCCGGGACAGGGTTATGAAAGGAACACTGAAGCTTTCTTT	CASSTPGQGYERNTEAFF
16	.	.	TRBV5-6	TRBJ1-2	TGTGCCAGCAGCCCTCTAGCGGGACAACATTTCTATGGCTACACCTTC	CASSPLAGQHFYGYTF
15	.	.	TRBV6-5	TRBJ2-7	TGTGCCAGCAGTTCCACTAGCAGAGAGGGGCTCGAGCAGTACTTC	CASSSTSREGLEQYF
14	TRBD2	.	TRBV2	TRBJ2-1	TGTGCCAGCGGGGGACTAGCCCCCTACAATGAGCAGTTCTTC	CASGGLAPYNEQFF
16	TRBD1	.	TRBV9	TRBJ1-3	TGTGCCAGCAGCCCGATCGTAGGGGGCGGTGGAAACACCATATATTTT	CASSPIVGGGGNTIYF
16	TRBD2	.	TRBV27	TRBJ2-1	TGTGCCAGCAGTTTAGACCCTAGCGGGAGCCGGGGTGAGCAGTTCTTC	CASSLDPSGSRGEQFF
14	TRBD1	.	TRBV11-2	TRBJ2-5	TGTGCCAGCAGCTTCCGACAGGGAAGGGAGACCCAGTACTTC	CASSFRQGRETQYF
14	.	.	TRBV5-1	TRBJ1-1	TGCGCCAGTCAATCCGGAGGGGTCGGCACTGAAGCTTTCTTT	CASQSGGVGTEAFF
15	.	.	TRBV15	TRBJ2-4	TGTGCCACCAGCAGAGATGGGTCAGGAAAAAACATTCAGTACTTC	CATSRDGSGKNIQYF
14	TRBD1	.	TRBV7-9	TRBJ2-5	TGTGCCAGCAGCGCCAACAGGGGTGGGGAGACCCAGTACTTC	CASSANRGGETQYF
16	.	.	TRBV7-3	TRBJ2-3	TGTGCCAGCAGCTTAAACGGCGGGACCATCACAGATACGCAGTATTTT	CASSLNGGTITDTQYF
16	TRBD2	.	TRBV6-2/TRBV6-3	TRBJ2-3	TGTGCCAGCAGCCTTTGGACGGGAGGGCCCGTAGATACGCAGTATTTT	CASSLWTGGPVDTQYF
12	TRBD1	.	TRBV29-1	TRBJ1-1	TGCAGCGCAGACAGGGGGGAGACTGAAGCTTTCTTT	CSADRGETEAFF
18	.	.	TRBV6-1	TRBJ2-1	TGTGCCAGCAGTGAAGCTGTTTCTTGGGCACTGATTGACAATGAGCAGTTCTTC	CASSEAVSWALIDNEQFF
14	TRBD1	few	TRBV28	TRBJ1-5	TGTGCCAGCAGTAGAACAGGGGGCCATCAGCCCCAGCATTTT	CASSRTGGHQPQHF
14	TRBD2	.	TRBV11-2	TRBJ2-1	TGTGCCAGCAGTCTAGCGGGAAAGGGCAATGAGCAGTTCTTC	CASSLAGKGNEQFF
13	TRBD1	.	TRBV28	TRBJ2-2	TGTGCCAGCAGGGGACAGGTCGCCGGGGAGCTGTTTTTT	CASRGQVAGELFF
16	.	.	TRBV7-2	TRBJ2-7	TGTGCCAGCAGCTTAGCGTTGGCGGGTGGAGCCTACGAGCAGTACTTC	CASSLALAGGAYEQYF
12	.	.	TRBV29-1	TRBJ2-5	TGCAGCGTTGATTTGGGAGGAAAGACCCAGTACTTC	CSVDLGGKTQYF
15	.	.	TRBV7-3	TRBJ2-1	TGTGCCAGCAGTCCCCCGACGGGATCCTACAATGAGCAGTTCTTC	CASSPPTGSYNEQFF
15	TRBD2	.	TRBV3-1/TRBV3-2	TRBJ2-5	TGTGCCAGCAGCCTCACGGCTAGCGGAGAAGAGACCCAGTACTTC	CASSLTASGEETQYF